Below, 2 T cell receptor beta chains from the same sample are listed, as sequenced in a study of OX40 agonist ivuxolimab in advanced cancers. This table comes from immunoSEQ multiplex PCR, and its TCRdb copy is limited to in-frame clones, with some not included. The sample shows tens of thousands of clones, around four fifths of them seen only once. The sample here was CD4+ or CD8+ T cells sorted from blood, taken in a trial of the OX40 agonist ivuxolimab. Source of these receptors: an adult with an advanced solid tumor such as melanoma, head and neck, liver or kidney cancer.

CDR3 residues: CASSRTGMGDNEQFF. CDR3 sequence (DNA): TGTGCCAGCTCCCGCACAGGGATGGGAGACAATGAGCAGTTCTTC. The chain recombines TRBV18 with TRBJ2-1, with a possible D match to TRBD1 (6 bases). CDR1 and CDR2 from the germline V gene are KGHSH and LQKENI. V gave up 6 bases and J gave up 5 bases, with 17 bases separating them. The CDR3 contains 15 residues.

The chain has TRBV4-1 and TRBJ2-3, with 8 nucleotides matching TRBD2. Germline-derived CDR1 and CDR2 are MGHRA and YSYEKL. The CDR3 has 17 residues. V lost 4 bases, J lost 3 bases, and 12 bases stayed unmatched. The CDR3 spells CASSPGPRAGGTDTQYF. The CDR3 coding sequence is TGCGCCAGCAGCCCGGGCCCCCGGGCGGGGGGAACAGATACGCAGTATTTT.